Listed here is a single T cell receptor beta chain. It lacks a known antigen. Base-call qualities are not available, and no considerably larger clone is one nucleotide away. The immunoSEQ Assay, a bias-controlled multiplex PCR, was used to amplify TCRbeta CDR3 regions from genomic DNA. In the paper's pipeline: The number of nucleated cells in each sample was estimated from the amplification of reference gene primers within the assay. To quantify the absolute abundance of each unique TCRbeta CDR3 rearrangement, sequence reads were collapsed and filtered. For each sample, productive Simpson clonality was calculated as the square root of Simpson's diversity index over productive rearrangements. TCRdb carries this immuneACCESS record with in-frame sequences only. Its versions omit some clonotypes, under half of them owing to an unresolved V gene in the studies checked, with the rest unexplained. The V and J calls and clone size come from that table; D and trimming were worked out from the DNA. Counted in this sample were around 100,000 clones; approximately 85% of them appeared once. Roughly 5% of the sample is taken by the ten largest.

The sample belongs to a study of blood T cell repertoires in COVID-19 (dated by TCRdb to the early 2020s). Regarding the research as a whole: The collaborator samples originated in the United States, Italy and Spain and spanned the acute and convalescent phases of COVID-19. The prospective study material was composed of cDNA or gDNA derived from T cells, B-cell-depleted T cells, or PBMCs. Deeply sampled blood TCRbeta repertoires from subjects exposed to, actively infected with, or recovered from COVID-19 were included in the dataset. The repertoires were made available in a free public database intended to serve as a resource for research on the immune response to SARS-CoV-2. Samples were obtained from the ongoing ImmuneRACE study (first 160 participants) and from 1,000 to 1,500 subjects provided by 6 global collaborators. The sample metadata nearly always contained a de-identified subject ID, COVID-19 status, age in years and sex. Where HLA class I and class II types were available, the types were taken from metadata supplied by the sample provider, not from assay-based typing.

One collaborating source in Seattle enrolled patients while the patients were actively infected and followed the patients over time throughout the course of disease. The collaborating institutions used their own protocols to collect whole blood in K2EDTA tubes. For TCRbeta analysis, collaborator samples were shipped as frozen whole blood, as isolated PBMCs, or as DNA extracted from either sample type. The germline V gene (reference sequence) yields LNHDA for CDR1 and SQIVND for CDR2. The germline V and J ends show losses of 4 bases and 5 bases respectively, and no gene match explains 5 bases of the junction. The CDR3 sequence holds 13 residues, the cysteine and phenylalanine included. Of the read, only the CDR3 DNA is kept; its 39 bases are in frame from base 1. Overall study outcomes, separate from this receptor: The quantity of clinical and demographic metadata differed by source and by participant and was supplied without curation.

Source material: peripheral blood. The origin of this receptor is a woman in her sixties with COVID-19, enrolled during active disease. The rearranged segments are TRBV19 and TRBJ2-7; TRBD1 agrees with 7 junctional bases. The CDR3: CASSKGAVDEQYF. The DNA sequence reads TGTGCCAGTAGTAAGGGGGCGGTCGACGAGCAGTACTTC.